The 25 T cell receptor beta chains presented below share a single source sample, sequenced in a study of response to subunit inactivated influenza vaccine. TCRdb redid the calling of the RT-PCR reads with MiXCR, one entry per CDR3 protein. The data hold roughly 540,000 distinct CDR3 sequences, with around 21% observed a single time. These same data were also listed under a study on T cells expressing NK-cell markers. As that report states: The TCR beta cDNA came from 5'RACE template switching with UMIs.

Sequencing was performed on CD4+ T cells sorted from PBMCs, taken about 11 days after vaccination. These receptors all come from a man between 45 and 60 years old who received an inactivated influenza vaccine.

This clonotype was found many times. V usage is TRBV4-3 and J usage is TRBJ2-3; 8 bases agree with TRBD2. The CDR3 consists of 19 residues. V was pared by 4 bases and J by 4 bases, with 19 bases of the junction left unmatched. Germline V gene sequence: CDR1 LGHNA, CDR2 YSLEER. For the CDR3, the DNA is TGCGCCAGCAGCCGGGCCATCCCCGGGACTAGTATTGGGTCAGATACGCAGTATTTT. Translated: CASSRAIPGTSIGSDTQYF.

This clonotype appeared a few times. V usage is TRBV12-3 or TRBV12-4 and J usage is TRBJ2-1, with D tentatively TRBD2 (6 bases). V was trimmed by 4 bases and J by 11 bases, leaving 18 bases between them. The CDR3 spans 14 residues. The CDR3 here is CASSSSPRERKQFF. CDR3 nucleotide sequence: TGTGCCAGCAGTTCCAGTCCCCGGGAGCGGAAGCAGTTCTTC.

In its sample, this clonotype was seen a few times. The chain recombines TRBV11-2 with TRBJ2-4; 12 positions match TRBD2. The CDR3 runs 18 residues. Trimming took 2 bases from V and 0 from J; bases not matched to a gene: 5. From germline, CDR1 is SGHAT and CDR2 FQNNGV. CDR3 in amino acids: CASSLRLAGDLAKNIQYF. The CDR3, as DNA: TGTGCCAGCAGCTTAAGACTAGCGGGAGACCTAGCCAAAAACATTCAGTACTTC. The whole variable domain, remainder taken from reference TRBV11-2 and TRBJ2-4, is EAGVAQSPRYKIIEKRQSVAFWCNPISGHATLYWYQQILGQGPKLLIQFQNNGVVDDSQLPKDRFSAERLKGVDSTLKIQPAKLEDSAVYLCASSLRLAGDLAKNIQYFGAGTRLSVL.

This clonotype was counted between two and nine times. The chain joins TRBV11-1 to TRBJ2-5; weak D call: TRBD2 (6 bases). Trimming cost V 5 bases and J 1 base, with 11 bases left between them. The germline gives CDR1 SGHAT, CDR2 FQDESV (reference sequence). The CDR3 has 14 residues. The CDR3: CASSRGLTQETQYF. CDR3 bases: TGTGCCAGCAGCCGCGGACTAACCCAAGAGACCCAGTACTTC.

This clonotype has just a few counts. The chain is built from TRBV7-8 and TRBJ1-5, with D unresolved. V lost 3 bases and J lost 9, with 18 bases in between. The CDR3 runs 15 residues. The V gene's germline CDR1 is SGHVS and CDR2 FQNEAQ. The DNA for the CDR3 is TGTGCCAGCAGCTTGGCCAACCAAGGGCGTCCGCCCCAGCATTTT. Translated, it gives CASSLANQGRPPQHF.

This chain joins TRBV15 and TRBJ2-1; D not resolved. Germline values: CDR1 LNHNV, CDR2 YYDKDF (reference sequence). Trimming cost V 0 bases and J 0 bases, with 6 bases left between them. The CDR3 has 15 amino acids. CDR3 region: CATSRDASSYNEQFF. The CDR3 region has the DNA TGTGCCACCAGCAGAGATGCCTCCTCCTACAATGAGCAGTTCTTC. Using reference TRBV15 and TRBJ2-1 for the parts outside the CDR3, the full variable domain is DAMVIQNPRYQVTQFGKPVTLSCSQTLNHNVMYWYQQKSSQAPKLLFHYYDKDFNNEADTPDNFQSRRPNTSFCFLDIRSPGLGDTAMYLCATSRDASSYNEQFFGPGTRLTVL.

This clonotype was observed a handful of times. The chain couples TRBV10-3 to TRBJ2-3; maybe TRBD1 (5 bases). CDR1 and CDR2 from the germline V gene are ENHRY and SYGVKD. This CDR3 contains 15 residues. Trimming removed 1 base at V and 2 bases at J, with 10 bases between. CDR3: CAISEYRRSTDTQYF. In DNA form, the CDR3 reads TGTGCCATCAGTGAGTACAGGCGGTCCACAGATACGCAGTATTTT.

This clonotype was seen only a few times. The chain has TRBV7-2 and TRBJ2-1, with TRBD2 identical over 11 bases. The CDR3 has 19 residues. Germline lookup yields CDR1 SGHTA and CDR2 FQGNSA. The V and J ends lost 0 bases and 4 bases, in that order; junction bases with no gene match: 11. The CDR3 bases are TGTGCCAGCAGCTTAGCGGGATCACTGGGACTAGCGGATTACAATGAGCAGTTCTTC. This encodes CASSLAGSLGLADYNEQFF.

This clonotype appeared a few times. The chain recombines TRBV20-1 with TRBJ1-5, with D perhaps TRBD1 (5 bases). V dropped 2 bases and J dropped 2 bases, with 10 bases sitting between them. The CDR3 loop spans 14 amino acids. CDR1 and CDR2 (germline): DFQATT, SNEGSKA (reference sequence). The CDR3, as DNA: TGCAGTGCTAGATACCCGGGGGGCAATCAGCCCCAGCATTTT. Translation gives CSARYPGGNQPQHF.

In its sample, this clonotype was seen a few times. The rearrangement links TRBV4-3 to TRBJ2-6; D may be TRBD1 (5 bases). The V and J ends lost 4 bases and 0 bases respectively, with 13 bases between them. CDR1 and CDR2 from the germline V gene are LGHNA and YSLEER. This CDR3 has 17 amino acids. CDR3 region: CASSLLTDSSGANVLTF. The CDR3 DNA follows: TGCGCCAGCAGCCTCCTGACAGACAGCTCTGGGGCCAACGTCCTGACTTTC.

This clonotype was counted between two and nine times. This chain connects TRBV7-2 to TRBJ2-3; possibly TRBD1 or TRBD2 for D (5 bases each). The CDR3 totals 16 residues. Between the trimmed V and J ends, which lost 8 bases and 0 bases, there was a span of 18 bases. Germline lookup yields CDR1 SGHTA and CDR2 FQGNSA. CDR3 residues: CASGKGTVISTDTQYF. In nucleotides, the CDR3 is TGTGCCAGCGGCAAGGGGACGGTGATTAGCACAGATACGCAGTATTTT.

There are many counts of this clonotype. This chain uses TRBV7-2 with TRBJ2-1; D gene ambiguous. Trimming left V 0 bases short and J 4 bases short, with 10 bases between. The CDR3 has 15 amino acids. The germline V gene has CDR1 SGHTA and CDR2 FQGNSA. The CDR3 region has the DNA TGTGCCAGCAGCTTAGCAGGGATTAGGTACAATGAGCAGTTCTTC. It encodes CASSLAGIRYNEQFF.

This clonotype was found a few times. V is TRBV4-2 and J is TRBJ2-3, with a tentative D call TRBD2 (5 bases). Trimming cost V 2 bases and J 4 bases, with 10 bases left between them. This CDR3 spans 14 amino acids. CDR1 and CDR2 (germline): LGHNA, YNFKEQ. The CDR3 loop reads CASSQPLEADTQYF. In DNA, the CDR3 is TGTGCCAGCAGCCAACCACTAGAGGCAGATACGCAGTATTTT.

The chain joins TRBV29-1 to TRBJ2-3; D is ambiguous. V was cut by 0 bases and J by 1 base, with 11 bases left in between. This CDR3 has 15 amino acids. Germline-derived CDR1 and CDR2 are SQVTM and ANQGSEA. In DNA form, the CDR3 reads TGCAGCGTTGAAGATGGGTGGGCTCGCACAGATACGCAGTATTTT. Translation gives CSVEDGWARTDTQYF.

The chain recombines TRBV7-8 with TRBJ2-5; D is ambiguous. Deletions cut 5 bases from V and 5 bases from J, with 21 bases between. The CDR3 covers 16 residues. The V gene's germline CDR1 is SGHVS and CDR2 FQNEAQ. CDR3 DNA: TGTGCCAGCAGCCTAGGGCCAGCGACTGCCAGGGAGACCCAGTACTTC. Encoded protein: CASSLGPATARETQYF.

V gene TRBV20-1 combines with J gene TRBJ2-4; the D gene could be TRBD1 or TRBD2 (6 bases each). The germline CDR1 and CDR2 sequences are DFQATT and SNEGSKA (reference sequence). This CDR3 is 13 amino acids long. V was shortened by 6 bases and J by 5 bases, with 14 bases between the two germline ends. CDR3 region: CSAPRGVENIQYF. Written as DNA, the CDR3 is TGCAGTGCCCCAAGGGGGGTTGAAAACATTCAGTACTTC.

This clonotype was counted only a few times. V gene TRBV7-2 combines with J gene TRBJ2-2; 7 bases match TRBD1. This CDR3 is 15 amino acids long. V shed 6 bases, J shed 6 bases, and the junction held 10 bases outside the gene matches. CDR1 SGHTA and CDR2 FQGNSA come from the germline V gene. CDR3 amino acids: CASRDQGVGAGELFF. CDR3 nucleotide sequence: TGTGCCAGCAGGGATCAGGGGGTCGGGGCCGGGGAGCTGTTTTTT.

The chain carries TRBV6-2 or TRBV6-3 and TRBJ2-1, with 10 bases aligning to TRBD2. V shed 5 bases, J shed 6 bases, and the junction held 4 bases outside the gene matches. The CDR3 extends over 14 amino acids. CDR1 is MNHEY, CDR2 SVGEGT, per germline. The CDR3 is CASSTGLAPNEQFF. CDR3 coding DNA: TGTGCCAGCAGTACGGGACTAGCGCCCAATGAGCAGTTCTTC.

The V call is TRBV6-5, the J call TRBJ1-2; D ambiguous. The ends were cut back, 0 bases at V and 6 bases at J, with 11 bases in the middle. Per the germline V gene, CDR1 is MNHEY and CDR2 is SVGAGI. CDR3 size: 14 residues. The CDR3 nucleotides read TGTGCCAGCAGTTACTCGCCAGCGACGGATGGCTACACCTTC. Amino acids: CASSYSPATDGYTF.

The chain is built from TRBV3-1 and TRBJ2-5; D is uncertain. The CDR3 totals 14 residues. The germline CDR1 and CDR2 sequences are LGHDT and YNNKEL (reference sequence). Trimming removed 1 base at V and 7 bases at J, with 13 bases between. The CDR3 sequence: CASSQVGNVGTQYF. The CDR3 DNA is TGTGCCAGCAGCCAAGTTGGTAACGTGGGGACCCAGTACTTC.

This clonotype was observed a handful of times. The chain couples TRBV4-3 to TRBJ2-5, with D tentatively TRBD2 (6 bases). The V end was cut by 4 bases, the J end by 9 bases, with 18 bases between. In germline, CDR1 is LGHNA, CDR2 YSLEER. CDR3 size: 14 residues. The CDR3, as DNA: TGCGCCAGCAGCCTATACCGGGACTGGCAGGCCCAGTACTTC. This translates into CASSLYRDWQAQYF.

This clonotype appeared a few times. The chain couples TRBV7-2 to TRBJ2-1; 12 nucleotides match TRBD2. The CDR3 runs 16 residues. V was pared by 5 bases and J by 4 bases, with 6 bases of the junction left unmatched. CDR1 and CDR2 from the germline V gene are SGHTA and FQGNSA. The CDR3 DNA follows: TGTGCCAGCAGCCCTTGGACTAGCGGGATGTACAATGAGCAGTTCTTC. Translating gives CASSPWTSGMYNEQFF.

V and J are TRBV12-3 or TRBV12-4 and TRBJ2-1, with 7 nucleotides matching TRBD2. CDR3 size: 14 residues. The trim removed 6 bases at V and 7 bases at J, leaving 9 bases unmatched. CDR3 coding DNA: TGTGCCAGCAGCCCCGTGGGGCGGGGGAATGAGCAGTTCTTC. It codes for CASSPVGRGNEQFF.

A few counts support this clonotype. The rearrangement joins TRBV10-3 to TRBJ2-5; D unresolved. CDR1 is ENHRY, CDR2 SYGVKD, per germline. The CDR3 totals 12 residues. V was shortened by 10 bases and J by 1 base, with 10 bases between the two germline ends. The CDR3 spells CATRNLQETQYF. The CDR3 bases are TGTGCCACTCGTAACCTCCAAGAGACCCAGTACTTC.

The chain combines TRBV7-2 with TRBJ1-4; no definite D call. V was trimmed by 1 base and J by 0 bases, leaving 9 bases between them. The CDR3 sequence is 16 residues long. The germline CDR1 and CDR2 sequences are SGHTA and FQGNSA. CDR3 loop: CASSLGPQTTNEKLFF. The CDR3 DNA reads TGTGCCAGCAGCTTAGGTCCCCAGACAACTAATGAAAAACTGTTTTTT.